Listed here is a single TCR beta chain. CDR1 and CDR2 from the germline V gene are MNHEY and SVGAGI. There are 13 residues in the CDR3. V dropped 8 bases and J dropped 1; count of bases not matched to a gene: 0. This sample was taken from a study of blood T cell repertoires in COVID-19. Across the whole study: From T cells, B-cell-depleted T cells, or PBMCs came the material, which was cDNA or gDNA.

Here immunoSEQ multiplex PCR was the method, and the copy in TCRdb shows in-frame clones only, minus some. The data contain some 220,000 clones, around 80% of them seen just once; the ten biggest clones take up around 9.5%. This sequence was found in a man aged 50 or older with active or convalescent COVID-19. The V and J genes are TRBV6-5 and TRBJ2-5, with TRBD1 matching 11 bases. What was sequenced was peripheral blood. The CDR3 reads CASGTGGQETQYF. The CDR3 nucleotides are TGTGCCAGCGGGACAGGGGGCCAAGAGACCCAGTACTTC.